The entry below gives a single TCR beta chain sequence along with its context. The data are from a study of blood T cell repertoires in COVID-19. Turning to the study itself: Both acute and convalescent COVID-19 samples were obtained from the United States, Italy and Spain. T cells, B-cell-depleted T cells, or PBMCs supplied cDNA or gDNA.

Methods used by the authors: It was from reference gene primer amplification that nucleated cell counts were estimated. The protocol was immunoSEQ multiplex PCR, while the TCRdb copy is restricted to in-frame clones and leaves out a portion. Clone size and the V and J calls come from that table; the DNA yielded D and trimming. In the table there are some 340,000 clones, 85% of which are singletons. The CDR3 extends over 16 amino acids. Germline V gene lookup returns CDR1 ENHRY and CDR2 SYGVKD. V shed 0 bases and J 1 base; nucleotides not matched to a gene: 4. The TCR sequence derives from a woman aged 18-35 years with acute or convalescent COVID-19. The chain couples TRBV10-3 to TRBJ2-7, with 9 nucleotides matching TRBD2. Sequenced material: peripheral blood. The CDR3 loop is CAISESNSGSSYEQYF. The CDR3 coding sequence is TGTGCCATCAGTGAGTCGAATAGCGGGAGTTCCTACGAGCAGTACTTC.